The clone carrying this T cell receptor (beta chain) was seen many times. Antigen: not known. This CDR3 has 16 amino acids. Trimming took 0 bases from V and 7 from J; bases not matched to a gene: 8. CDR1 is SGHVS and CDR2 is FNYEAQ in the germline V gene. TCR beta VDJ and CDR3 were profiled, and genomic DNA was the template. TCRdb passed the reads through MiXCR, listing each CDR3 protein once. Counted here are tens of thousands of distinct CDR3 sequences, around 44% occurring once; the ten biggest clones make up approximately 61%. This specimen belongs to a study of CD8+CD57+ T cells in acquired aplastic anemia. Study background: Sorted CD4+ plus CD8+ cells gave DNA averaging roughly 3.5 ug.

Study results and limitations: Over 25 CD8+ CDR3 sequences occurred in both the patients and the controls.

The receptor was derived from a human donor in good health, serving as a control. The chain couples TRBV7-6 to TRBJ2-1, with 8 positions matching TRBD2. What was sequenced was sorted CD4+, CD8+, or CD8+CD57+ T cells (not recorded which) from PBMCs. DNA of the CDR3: TGTGCCAGCAGCTTAGCGTCCGGGACTAGAGTGAATGAGCAGTTCTTC. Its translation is CASSLASGTRVNEQFF. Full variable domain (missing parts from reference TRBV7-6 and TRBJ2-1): GAGVSQSPRYKVTKRGQDVALRCDPISGHVSLYWYRQALGQGPEFLTYFNYEAQQDKSGLPNDRFSAERPEGSISTLTIQRTEQRDSAMYRCASSLASGTRVNEQFFGPGTRLTVL.